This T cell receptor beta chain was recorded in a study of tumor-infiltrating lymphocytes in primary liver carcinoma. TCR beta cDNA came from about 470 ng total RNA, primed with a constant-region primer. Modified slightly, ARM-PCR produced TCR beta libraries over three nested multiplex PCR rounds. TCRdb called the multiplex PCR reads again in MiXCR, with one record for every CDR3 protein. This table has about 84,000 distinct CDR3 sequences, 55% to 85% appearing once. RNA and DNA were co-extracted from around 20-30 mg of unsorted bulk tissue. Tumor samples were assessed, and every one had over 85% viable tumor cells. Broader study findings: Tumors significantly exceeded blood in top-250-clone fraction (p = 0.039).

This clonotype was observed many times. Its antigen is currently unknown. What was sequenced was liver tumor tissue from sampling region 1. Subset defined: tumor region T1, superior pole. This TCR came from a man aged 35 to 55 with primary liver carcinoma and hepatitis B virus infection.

This CDR3 is CASSLSGSYADTQYF. The CDR3 region has the DNA TGTGCCAGCAGCCTTAGCGGGAGTTATGCAGATACGCAGTATTTT. The rearrangement links TRBV5-4 to TRBJ2-3, with 9 positions matching TRBD2. CDR3 length equals 15 residues. J was trimmed by 4 bases and V by 4 bases; bases with no gene match: 7. Germline V lookup: CDR1 SGHNT, CDR2 YYREEE (reference sequence).